The subject of this entry is one T cell receptor beta chain. What antigen it recognizes has not been identified. The junction shows a germline mismatch at one end, possibly a read error. From the cysteine through the phenylalanine, the CDR3 covers 14 amino acids. Left in the record is the CDR3 DNA by itself, 42 bases read in frame from the first base. In the germline V gene, CDR1 corresponds to SNHLY and CDR2 to FYNNEI. This specimen comes from a study of tumor-infiltrating lymphocytes in primary liver carcinoma (TCRdb year 2017). Study-level background: Hepatocellular carcinoma (four) or combined HCC and intrahepatic cholangiocarcinoma (one) was present in the five patients, who were three men and two women aged 30 to 69 years. Tumors of the five patients were stage T1-T3 N0M0 with maximum diameters of about 4.2 to 11 cm. Each sample produced roughly 3.5 to 8 million productive TCRbeta reads, and read depth showed no significant difference between tissue types. The study combined TCRbeta repertoire sequencing, expression microarrays and whole-exome sequencing across five regions of each liver tumor, with adjacent normal tissue and blood. A total of approximately 35 specimens from 5 patients underwent TCRbeta repertoire sequencing, comprising about 25 tumor regions, 5 adjacent noncancerous liver tissues and 5 peripheral blood samples. Agilent mRNA microarray profiling was performed on the roughly 24 tumor region samples to relate TCRbeta repertoire diversity to the local molecular phenotype. Technical replicate repertoires showed high reproducibility, with mean shared-clone rates approximately 0.89 and correlation coefficients above 0.98. Study-wide findings and limitations: Only about 8-25% of top clones were present in all five regions of a tumor, suggesting spatial heterogeneity of tumor-infiltrating T cells. Only the TCR beta chain was sequenced, so true repertoire diversity is likely underestimated because unpaired alpha chains were not captured. Comparison of CD4+ and CD8+ T cell repertoires was precluded by the use of bulk unsorted samples. A significantly larger repertoire fraction was made up by the top 250 clones in tumors than in blood (p = 0.039). Consistent with antigen-driven expansion, pairs of tumor regions showed higher repertoire overlap (mean around 36%) than either tumor-adjacent pairs (approximately 17%) or tumor-blood pairs (roughly 15%). Only 4 to 6 patients were included in the study, and the authors note that the findings should be validated in a larger study.

Without any cell sorting, total RNA and DNA were co-extracted from roughly 21-30 mg of bulk tissue using the AllPrep DNA/RNA mini kit. Surgical resection was performed in China between 2015 and 2016 on about 5 patients with histopathologically diagnosed primary liver carcinoma. Chronic HBV infection was present in the patients, and the patients were treatment-naive at sampling. Each tumor was sampled at five spatially separated regions: the superior, inferior, left-lateral and right-lateral poles and the tumor centre. Histology showed that every tumor sample contained more than 80% viable tumor cells. Each fresh piece of tumor and adjacent tissue was cut in two, with one half stored in RNAlater at -80 degrees C and the other half sent for histology. TCRbeta-specific cDNA was reverse-transcribed from approximately 460 ng total RNA using a constant-region primer and ProtoScript II reverse transcriptase. The TCRbeta libraries were prepared through three rounds of nested multiplex PCR following a slightly modified ARM-PCR procedure. The first two PCR rounds used multiplex TRBV1-TRBV30 forward primers with a Cbeta reverse primer, each for approximately 11 cycles. A final 25-cycle PCR with Deep VentR polymerase added sample barcodes and Illumina adapters. Before sequencing, amplicons between 200 and 500 bp were purified from gel using a QIAquick gel extraction kit. An Illumina HiSeq 2500 was used to sequence the TCRbeta amplicons with 250-bp paired-end reads. From the authors' description of their analysis: Reads were quality-trimmed with Trimmomatic v0.33, and paired reads were merged with FLASH v1.2.11 to recover full CDR3 sequences. V, D and J germline segments were assigned to the rearranged TCRbeta sequences using MiGEC v1.2.1b. Clonotype statistics and Shannon-Wiener diversity indices were computed with VDJtools v1.0.0. Except for diversity analysis, only each sample's 250 most abundant clonotypes were used in subsequent analyses to reduce sampling bias. In-frame beta chains were kept once TCRdb had trimmed the public reads at Q25 with fastp and called clones with MiXCR. Records with the same CDR3 protein are collapsed into one entry carrying the most frequent genes and DNA. These V and J calls originate from TCRdb's pipeline instead of the authors' own analysis. This sample gives roughly 120,000 distinct CDR3 sequences in total; around 64% of them show up just once. Of the sample, 8.4% falls within the top ten clones.

Sequencing was done on a sample of liver tumor tissue from sampling region 3. The cell subset or site label for this specimen denotes: tumor region T3, left-lateral pole. This receptor was taken from a woman aged 60-75 years with primary liver carcinoma and hepatitis B virus infection. This receptor chain uses TRBV2 and TRBJ2-6; tentative D gene TRBD2, with 5 bases matching. The bases read TGTGCCATCAGTGGAAGCCCCGGGGTCAACGTCCTGACTTTC. Translated, this gives CAISGSPGVNVLTF.